The table lists the clone carrying this T cell receptor beta chain with a few counts. Using its own MiXCR run on the reads, TCRdb lists one record per CDR3 protein. The table has 150,000 to 200,000 distinct CDR3 sequences, under 15% seen once; the top ten hold around 27%. The data stem from a study of T cell repertoires in cytomegalovirus infection. The CDR3 consists of 14 residues. V was shortened by 5 bases and J by 1 base, with 11 bases between the two germline ends. Germline CDR1 DFQATT, CDR2 SNEGSKA (reference sequence). The source of this sequence is a human donor in good health (CMV status not recorded). Some clones in this sample may be carry-over from other donors' samples. The specimen was PBMCs. The gene calls are TRBV20-1 and TRBJ2-2, with TRBD2 as a possible D gene (6 bases). The CDR3 loop reads CSAWDLLNTGELFF. CDR3 nucleotides: TGCAGTGCTTGGGACTTGTTGAACACCGGGGAGCTGTTTTTT.